The rows below give T cell receptor beta chains drawn from one sample of a study of blood T cell repertoires in COVID-19. TCRdb keeps only in-frame clones here, not all; method: immunoSEQ multiplex PCR. Found here are about 190,000 clones, around nine tenths of them singletons; the top ten hold 1.1%. The sequencing sample was made of peripheral blood. These receptors were collected from a man aged 25 to 45 with acute or convalescent COVID-19. The CDR3 runs from the conserved cysteine through the conserved F or W. The order of the fields is clone size, D gene, V gene, J gene, CDR3 DNA, CDR3 protein. A D gene is named only where the DNA matches it firmly. Clone size, where shown, is once, few, many, or a class for clones that have expanded.

abundance: once; d_gene: .; v_gene: TRBV6-6; j_gene: TRBJ1-3; CDR3nt: TGTGCCGCCCGACAGGATCTCTCTGGAAACACCATATATTTT; CDR3aa: CAARQDLSGNTIYF
abundance: .; d_gene: .; v_gene: TRBV7-9; j_gene: TRBJ1-1; CDR3nt: TGTGCCAGCAGCTTGTCTGAGCGCACTGAAGCTTTCTTT; CDR3aa: CASSLSERTEAFF
abundance: .; d_gene: TRBD1; v_gene: TRBV6-1; j_gene: TRBJ1-3; CDR3nt: TGTGCCAGCAGTGAAAGAGGGGGCAACTCTGGAAACACCATATATTTT; CDR3aa: CASSERGGNSGNTIYF
abundance: .; d_gene: TRBD2; v_gene: TRBV10-2; j_gene: TRBJ2-7; CDR3nt: TGCGCCAGCAGTATGACTAGCGGCCAATACGAGCAGTACTTC; CDR3aa: CASSMTSGQYEQYF
abundance: .; d_gene: .; v_gene: TRBV6-1; j_gene: TRBJ2-7; CDR3nt: TGTGCCAGCAGTGAAGCGGTCCTCGAAATTAGCGGCCTTACCTACGAGCAGTACTTC; CDR3aa: CASSEAVLEISGLTYEQYF
abundance: .; d_gene: TRBD2; v_gene: TRBV30; j_gene: TRBJ2-7; CDR3nt: TGTGCCTGGAGTCTAGCGGTCCCCGAGCAGTACTTC; CDR3aa: CAWSLAVPEQYF
abundance: few; d_gene: .; v_gene: TRBV6-1; j_gene: TRBJ1-1; CDR3nt: TGTGCCAGCAGTGAAAGGAGTGTTGGGGCTTTCTTT; CDR3aa: CASSERSVGAFF
abundance: .; d_gene: TRBD1; v_gene: TRBV5-1; j_gene: TRBJ2-7; CDR3nt: TGCGCCAGCAGCTTGTCAGGGACAGGTCCCTACGAGCAGTACTTC; CDR3aa: CASSLSGTGPYEQYF
abundance: .; d_gene: .; v_gene: TRBV4-1; j_gene: TRBJ2-3; CDR3nt: TGCGCCAGCAGCCATGTTACGAGGACTAGCACAGATACGCAGTATTTT; CDR3aa: CASSHVTRTSTDTQYF
abundance: .; d_gene: TRBD1; v_gene: TRBV27; j_gene: TRBJ1-5; CDR3nt: TGTGCCAGCAGTTCGACAGGGGCCCCAAAGCCCCAGCATTTT; CDR3aa: CASSSTGAPKPQHF
abundance: .; d_gene: .; v_gene: TRBV19; j_gene: TRBJ2-1; CDR3nt: TGTGCCAGTGGGCCGACCAATGAGCAGTTCTTC; CDR3aa: CASGPTNEQFF
abundance: .; d_gene: .; v_gene: TRBV7-3; j_gene: TRBJ2-1; CDR3nt: TGTGCCAGCAGTCCACACAAAGATAATGAGCAGTTCTTC; CDR3aa: CASSPHKDNEQFF
abundance: once; d_gene: TRBD2; v_gene: TRBV7-7; j_gene: TRBJ2-3; CDR3nt: TGTGCTAGCAGCCCCGGGACTAGCGGGGGGGGTACGCAGTATTTT; CDR3aa: CASSPGTSGGGTQYF
abundance: .; d_gene: TRBD2; v_gene: TRBV19; j_gene: TRBJ2-1; CDR3nt: TGTGCCAGTAATCCTAGCGGGAGCTACAATGAGCAGTTCTTC; CDR3aa: CASNPSGSYNEQFF
abundance: .; d_gene: .; v_gene: TRBV10-1; j_gene: TRBJ2-3; CDR3nt: TGCGCCAGCAGTGGCCACGGAGATACGCAGTATTTT; CDR3aa: CASSGHGDTQYF
abundance: .; d_gene: .; v_gene: TRBV21-1; j_gene: TRBJ2-7; CDR3nt: TGTGCCAGCAGCAAAGCGGTGGGTAGCGGGGTCTACGAGCAGTACTTC; CDR3aa: CASSKAVGSGVYEQYF
abundance: .; d_gene: .; v_gene: TRBV2; j_gene: TRBJ2-2; CDR3nt: TGTGCCAGCAGAGGCCTCGCCCTAGCGAACACCGGGGAGCTGTTTTTT; CDR3aa: CASRGLALANTGELFF
abundance: .; d_gene: .; v_gene: TRBV6-1; j_gene: TRBJ2-6; CDR3nt: TGTGCCAGCAGTGACCGGGACAGGGCCAACGTCCTGACTTTC; CDR3aa: CASSDRDRANVLTF
abundance: .; d_gene: TRBD1; v_gene: TRBV6-5; j_gene: TRBJ2-1; CDR3nt: TGTGCCAGCAGGGGACAGTTTGAGCAGTTCTTC; CDR3aa: CASRGQFEQFF
abundance: .; d_gene: TRBD1; v_gene: TRBV9; j_gene: TRBJ1-2; CDR3nt: TGTGCCAGCAGCCCCGGGACAGAATCTTTATCTAACTATGGCTACACCTTC; CDR3aa: CASSPGTESLSNYGYTF
abundance: .; d_gene: TRBD1; v_gene: TRBV15; j_gene: TRBJ1-4; CDR3nt: TGTGCCACCAGCCCCCGTTTCGGACAGGGCGGGGAAAAACTGTTTTTT; CDR3aa: CATSPRFGQGGEKLFF
abundance: .; d_gene: TRBD1; v_gene: TRBV27; j_gene: TRBJ2-7; CDR3nt: TGTGCCAGCAGTTTAGGGCAGGGGGTCTACGAGCAGTACTTC; CDR3aa: CASSLGQGVYEQYF
abundance: .; d_gene: .; v_gene: TRBV28; j_gene: TRBJ1-5; CDR3nt: TGTGCCAGCAGTTTAGGGGGGGGCGGGCTTCAGCCCCAGCATTTT; CDR3aa: CASSLGGGGLQPQHF
abundance: .; d_gene: TRBD1; v_gene: TRBV7-6; j_gene: TRBJ1-6; CDR3nt: TGTGCCAGCAGCCCGCGGGACAGTAAAAATTCACCCCTCCACTTT; CDR3aa: CASSPRDSKNSPLHF
abundance: .; d_gene: .; v_gene: TRBV5-5; j_gene: TRBJ1-6; CDR3nt: TGTGCCAGCTCGCGCGGGGGAGCGAGTTCCTATAATTCACCCCTCCACTTT; CDR3aa: CASSRGGASSYNSPLHF
abundance: .; d_gene: .; v_gene: TRBV28; j_gene: TRBJ2-3; CDR3nt: TGTGCCAGCAGTTTACCACTAGCCGGTGCTAGCACAGATACGCAGTATTTT; CDR3aa: CASSLPLAGASTDTQYF
abundance: .; d_gene: TRBD1; v_gene: TRBV7-9; j_gene: TRBJ1-1; CDR3nt: TGTGCCAGCAGCCAGGGACAGGGGGCGCCGAGTTCTGAAGCTTTCTTT; CDR3aa: CASSQGQGAPSSEAFF
abundance: .; d_gene: .; v_gene: TRBV19; j_gene: TRBJ1-2; CDR3nt: TGTGCCAGTAGTCCGGGGTGGGGATCCGATGGCTACACCTTC; CDR3aa: CASSPGWGSDGYTF
abundance: .; d_gene: TRBD2; v_gene: TRBV4-1; j_gene: TRBJ2-5; CDR3nt: TGCGCCAGCAGCCTTAGCGGGAGGTACCAAGAGACCCAGTACTTC; CDR3aa: CASSLSGRYQETQYF
abundance: .; d_gene: .; v_gene: TRBV29-1; j_gene: TRBJ1-1; CDR3nt: TGCAGCGGCGGGGGGACGGTTGAAGCTTTCTTT; CDR3aa: CSGGGTVEAFF
abundance: .; d_gene: .; v_gene: TRBV4-1; j_gene: TRBJ2-3; CDR3nt: TGCGCCAGCAGCCAAGATGAGGGGGGGGGCCCAATAGATACGCAGTATTTT; CDR3aa: CASSQDEGGGPIDTQYF
abundance: .; d_gene: .; v_gene: TRBV7-9; j_gene: TRBJ1-2; CDR3nt: TGTGCCAGCACCCTCGGGACAATGTTGGCCTACACCTTC; CDR3aa: CASTLGTMLAYTF
abundance: few; d_gene: TRBD2; v_gene: TRBV4-1; j_gene: TRBJ2-2; CDR3nt: TGCGCCAGCAGACCGAGGGCGGGAGAGCCCGGGGAGCTGTTTTTT; CDR3aa: CASRPRAGEPGELFF
abundance: .; d_gene: TRBD1; v_gene: TRBV6-1; j_gene: TRBJ1-1; CDR3nt: TGTGCCAGCAGTGCCCCGACCCTCTATTCCCGGGACAGGGATGCTGAAGCTTTCTTT; CDR3aa: CASSAPTLYSRDRDAEAFF
abundance: .; d_gene: TRBD2; v_gene: TRBV7-2; j_gene: TRBJ2-7; CDR3nt: TGTGCCAGCAGCTCCCAACTCAGCGGGAGTCACGAGCAGTACTTC; CDR3aa: CASSSQLSGSHEQYF
abundance: .; d_gene: .; v_gene: TRBV15; j_gene: TRBJ1-4; CDR3nt: TGTGCCACCAGCAGATTGACAGCGACTAATGAAAAACTGTTTTTT; CDR3aa: CATSRLTATNEKLFF
abundance: .; d_gene: TRBD1; v_gene: TRBV5-6; j_gene: TRBJ1-2; CDR3nt: TGTGCCAGCAGCTTGGTCGGACAGGCTGGTAACTATGGCTACACCTTC; CDR3aa: CASSLVGQAGNYGYTF
abundance: .; d_gene: .; v_gene: TRBV5-5; j_gene: TRBJ1-1; CDR3nt: TGTGCCAGCAGCTTGGGCCCCGCAGGGTCTATTAACACTGAAGCTTTCTTT; CDR3aa: CASSLGPAGSINTEAFF
abundance: .; d_gene: .; v_gene: TRBV7-3; j_gene: TRBJ2-2; CDR3nt: TGTGCCAGCAGCTTAAGTCCCGGGTCCGGGGAGCTGTTTTTT; CDR3aa: CASSLSPGSGELFF
abundance: .; d_gene: TRBD2; v_gene: TRBV7-2; j_gene: TRBJ2-7; CDR3nt: TGTGCCAGCAGCTTAAATAGCGGGGGTCCCTACGAGCAGTACTTC; CDR3aa: CASSLNSGGPYEQYF
abundance: once; d_gene: .; v_gene: TRBV11-2; j_gene: TRBJ1-2; CDR3nt: TGTGCCAGCAGCGTACAAATATATGGGGAGTCTAACTATGGCTACACCTTC; CDR3aa: CASSVQIYGESNYGYTF
abundance: .; d_gene: .; v_gene: TRBV20-1; j_gene: TRBJ1-1; CDR3nt: TGCAGTGTATACAGGGTTACTGAAGCTTTCTTT; CDR3aa: CSVYRVTEAFF
abundance: once; d_gene: .; v_gene: TRBV5-1; j_gene: TRBJ1-6; CDR3nt: TGCGCCAGCAGCTTGGCCTCAGGGGAAGGGTCCTATAATTCACCCCTCCACTTT; CDR3aa: CASSLASGEGSYNSPLHF
abundance: once; d_gene: .; v_gene: TRBV14; j_gene: TRBJ1-4; CDR3nt: TGTGCCAGCAGCCAGGACCTTAGGGGGACTAATGAAAAACTGTTTTTT; CDR3aa: CASSQDLRGTNEKLFF
abundance: .; d_gene: .; v_gene: TRBV5-4; j_gene: TRBJ2-5; CDR3nt: TGTGCCAGTGAGGAGGGTGACCGGCAAGAGACCCAGTACTTC; CDR3aa: CASEEGDRQETQYF
abundance: .; d_gene: TRBD1; v_gene: TRBV6-6; j_gene: TRBJ2-5; CDR3nt: TGTGCCAGCAGCCTAACCGGACAGGGGGGCGAGACCCAGTACTTC; CDR3aa: CASSLTGQGGETQYF
abundance: .; d_gene: .; v_gene: TRBV14; j_gene: TRBJ2-5; CDR3nt: TGTGCCAGCAGCCAAGCCTTCCGAGGGATTTTGGAGACCCAGTACTTC; CDR3aa: CASSQAFRGILETQYF
abundance: few; d_gene: TRBD2; v_gene: TRBV5-1; j_gene: TRBJ2-1; CDR3nt: TGCGCCAGCAGCTTGGGTGGCGGGGGACCCTACAATGAGCAGTTCTTC; CDR3aa: CASSLGGGGPYNEQFF
abundance: once; d_gene: .; v_gene: TRBV7-9; j_gene: TRBJ2-1; CDR3nt: TGTGCCAGCAGCTTAGCCCTCGTCAGGCGCAATGAGCAGTTCTTC; CDR3aa: CASSLALVRRNEQFF
abundance: .; d_gene: TRBD1; v_gene: TRBV6-5; j_gene: TRBJ1-5; CDR3nt: TGTGCCGGCCGAATCGACAGGGGGCCCAATCAGCCCCAGCATTTT; CDR3aa: CAGRIDRGPNQPQHF
abundance: .; d_gene: TRBD2; v_gene: TRBV7-7; j_gene: TRBJ2-1; CDR3nt: TGTGCTAGCAGCCCAGGGACTAGCGGGTACAATGAGCAGTTCTTC; CDR3aa: CASSPGTSGYNEQFF
abundance: .; d_gene: TRBD1; v_gene: TRBV30; j_gene: TRBJ1-5; CDR3nt: TGTGCCTGGGCGGAGGGACAGCCTACGAATCAGCCCCAGCATTTT; CDR3aa: CAWAEGQPTNQPQHF
abundance: .; d_gene: .; v_gene: TRBV29-1; j_gene: TRBJ1-1; CDR3nt: TGCAGCGTTAGCAAAATGGGCCACACTGAAGCTTTCTTT; CDR3aa: CSVSKMGHTEAFF